The 3 T cell receptor beta chains listed next were all sequenced from one sample in a study of CD8+ T cells in alopecia areata. Extraction of RNA preceded its reverse transcription into cDNA, which served as the sequencing template. Sequencing used immunoSEQ multiplex PCR; TCRdb keeps in-frame clones, though not all of them. Counted here are about 260,000 clones, over 45% occurring once; the ten biggest clones make up roughly 0.88%. Treatment given: oral pan-JAK inhibitor, 5-10 mg twice daily. The sample consisted of CD4+ T cells sorted from blood, taken around week 54, from a patient treated with tofacitinib. Receptors originate from a human donor with alopecia areata.

The chain is built from TRBV6-5 and TRBJ1-6, with 8 bases lining up with TRBD1. V shed 0 bases and J 5 bases; nucleotides not matched to a gene: 3. The CDR3 runs 16 residues. Germline CDR1 and CDR2: MNHEY and SVGAGI. CDR3 nucleotides: TGTGCCAGCAGTTACTCCCGGACAGGGAATAATTCACCCCTCCACTTT. This encodes CASSYSRTGNNSPLHF.

This clone occurred a few times. The rearrangement joins TRBV29-1 to TRBJ1-1, with a tentative D call TRBD1 (5 bases). The germline CDR1 and CDR2 sequences are SQVTM and ANQGSEA. Trimming took off 4 bases at V and 2 bases at J, with 14 bases between the two ends. The CDR3 is 14 residues long. The CDR3 sequence: CSVAFRGFNTEAFF. The DNA of the CDR3 is TGCAGCGTTGCTTTCCGGGGGTTCAACACTGAAGCTTTCTTT.

This clone was recorded once. The chain is built from TRBV30 and TRBJ2-2; 7 bases map to TRBD1. CDR3 length: 15 residues. The junction had 7 bases not matched to a gene; V was cut back by 1 base and J by 5 bases. Germline V gene sequence: CDR1 GTSNPN, CDR2 SVGIG (reference sequence). CDR3 nucleotides: TGTGCCTGGAGTGCCGTCAGGGGGAGAACCGGGGAGCTGTTTTTT. Its translation: CAWSAVRGRTGELFF.